One and the same sample provided the 21 T cell receptor beta chains below, sequenced in a study of blood T cells in healthy people across ages. Through a sample-barcoded 5' primer and a J-beta primer mix, a second PCR was run for 7 to 11 cycles. MiXCR, applied by TCRdb to the 5' RACE reads, yields one record per CDR3 protein. The table has 1,800,000 or so distinct CDR3 sequences, 30% to 40% seen once. Sequencing was done on a sample of blood. Receptors originate from a human donor in good health.

This clonotype was seen more than once but under ten times. The J gene is TRBJ2-3, the V gene TRBV4-3, with 8 nucleotides matching TRBD2. The V and J ends lost 2 bases and 3 bases, in that order; junction bases with no gene match: 10. The germline gives CDR1 LGHNA, CDR2 YSLEER. The length of the CDR3 is 17 residues. The DNA of the CDR3 is TGCGCCAGCAGCCAATTCCAAGCGGGAGACGGAACAGATACGCAGTATTTT. This translates into CASSQFQAGDGTDTQYF.

This clonotype was detected a few times. The CDR3 sequence is CASSVWVSSYNEQFF. The CDR3, as DNA: TGTGCCAGCAGTGTTTGGGTGAGCTCCTACAATGAGCAGTTCTTC. The rearrangement joins TRBV6-1 to TRBJ2-1; no firm D call. This CDR3 has 15 amino acids. In germline, CDR1 is MNHNS, CDR2 SASEGT. V was clipped by 4 bases and J by 0 bases, with 10 bases between them.

Remarks on this clonotype: Germline and junction disagree at one end, which may indicate a read error. The chain has TRBV7-9 and TRBJ2-5; D unclear. The CDR3 is 14 amino acids. Per the germline V gene, CDR1 is SEHNR and CDR2 is FQNEAQ (reference sequence). The CDR3 sequence: CANSLPYGQETQYF. As DNA, the CDR3 is TGTGCCAACAGCTTACCGTACGGACAAGAGACCCAGTACTTC.

This clonotype was found once. The rearrangement joins TRBV20-1 to TRBJ2-3, with D tentatively TRBD2 (5 bases). Trimming shortened V by 0 bases and J by 2 bases, and 12 bases separated the two germline ends. The CDR3 sequence is 15 residues long. Germline V gene lookup returns CDR1 DFQATT and CDR2 SNEGSKA (reference sequence). CDR3 DNA sequence: TGCAGTGCTAGAGATCTAAAGCGGAACACAGATACGCAGTATTTT. Amino acids: CSARDLKRNTDTQYF.

This chain connects TRBV29-1 to TRBJ1-1; 7 nucleotides align to TRBD1. The CDR3 is 13 amino acids. The germline V gene has CDR1 SQVTM and CDR2 ANQGSEA. The ends lost 7 bases at V and 5 bases at J; junction bases unmatched: 10. CDR3 coding DNA: TGCAGCGGCGCGGGGTCAGGGGGAACTGAAGCTTTCTTT. This sequence encodes CSGAGSGGTEAFF. The variable domain in full, completed from reference TRBV29-1 and TRBJ1-1, reads SAVISQKPSRDICQRGTSLTIQCQVDSQVTMMFWYRQQPGQSLTLIATANQGSEATYESGFVIDKFPISRPNLTFSTLTVSNMSPEDSSIYLCSGAGSGGTEAFFGQGTRLTVV.

This clonotype came up a few times. CDR3 protein: CAWSADRGSSYEQYF. CDR3 DNA: TGTGCCTGGAGTGCCGACAGGGGAAGCTCCTACGAGCAGTACTTC. The chain links TRBV30 to TRBJ2-7, with TRBD1 identical over 8 bases. The CDR3 loop spans 15 amino acids. The trim removed 1 base at V and 0 bases at J, leaving 5 bases unmatched. The V gene's germline CDR1 is GTSNPN and CDR2 SVGIG (reference sequence). Based on the CDR3 plus reference TRBV30 and TRBJ2-7, the full variable domain is SQTIHQWPATLVQPVGSPLSLECTVEGTSNPNLYWYRQAAGRGLQLLFYSVGIGQISSEVPQNLSASRPQDRQFILSSKKLLLSDSGFYLCAWSADRGSSYEQYFGPGTRLTVT.

This clonotype showed up just a few times. The chain joins TRBV11-1 to TRBJ2-1; D possibly corresponds to TRBD2 (7 bases). The CDR3 extends over 16 amino acids. Trimming pared 7 bases from V and 6 bases from J, leaving 22 bases between. Germline CDR1 and CDR2: SGHAT and FQDESV (reference sequence). The CDR3 coding sequence is TGTGCCAGCACCCGTGTTGAGGGGGGGCCGTTCAATGAGCAGTTCTTC. Translated: CASTRVEGGPFNEQFF.

The genes are TRBV9 and TRBJ2-3, with a tentative D call TRBD1 (6 bases). The CDR3 extends over 13 amino acids. V dropped 6 bases and J dropped 1 base, with 9 bases sitting between them. The germline gives CDR1 SGDLS, CDR2 YYNGEE. The CDR3 DNA follows: TGTGCCAGCAACAGGGTGGGCACAGATACGCAGTATTTT. Protein sequence: CASNRVGTDTQYF.

This clonotype was observed a few times. The V and J genes are TRBV3-1 and TRBJ2-5; D is possibly TRBD2 (6 bases). Germline V gene lookup returns CDR1 LGHDT and CDR2 YNNKEL (reference sequence). The V gene lost 1 base and the J gene lost 4 bases, with 13 bases spanning the gap. There are 15 residues in the CDR3. Here the CDR3 reads CASSQGPVGGETQYF. CDR3 bases: TGTGCCAGCAGCCAAGGTCCAGTGGGGGGAGAGACCCAGTACTTC.

The chain recombines TRBV12-3 or TRBV12-4 with TRBJ1-4; D is ambiguous. V lost 5 bases and J lost 7, with 14 bases in between. The CDR3 is 14 residues long. Written as DNA, the CDR3 is TGTGCCAGCAGTCCACAGAGGGCAGGTGAAAAACTGTTTTTT. Translating gives CASSPQRAGEKLFF.

DNA of the CDR3: TGCAGTGCTAGAGAAAGGACAGGGTTAGGCACTGAGCAGTTCTTC. This translates into CSARERTGLGTEQFF. V gene TRBV20-1 combines with J gene TRBJ2-1; 8 bases are shared with TRBD1. The CDR3 runs to 15 residues. The trim removed 0 bases at V and 9 bases at J, leaving 10 bases unmatched. In germline, CDR1 is DFQATT, CDR2 SNEGSKA (reference sequence).

The rearrangement links TRBV7-2 to TRBJ1-6; D is undetermined. CDR3 size: 15 residues. Per germline, CDR1 SGHTA and CDR2 FQGNSA. The V end lost 5 bases, the J end lost 5 bases, and 13 bases lay between the germline ends. For the CDR3, the DNA is TGTGCCAGCAGCACGCGGGTCGGGGATAATTCACCCCTCCACTTT. This gives the protein CASSTRVGDNSPLHF.

The chain joins TRBV4-2 to TRBJ2-1, with 10 bases that match TRBD1. This CDR3 contains 16 residues. From germline, CDR1 is LGHNA and CDR2 YNFKEQ. V lost 5 bases and J lost 4; bases outside the gene matches: 8. CDR3 nucleotides: TGTGCCAGCAGCTATAAGCCGGGACAGGGGTACAATGAGCAGTTCTTC. Encoded protein: CASSYKPGQGYNEQFF.

The rearrangement joins TRBV7-2 to TRBJ2-3; no clear D gene. Trimming removed 2 bases at V and 0 bases at J, with 12 bases between. CDR1 and CDR2 (germline): SGHTA, FQGNSA. This CDR3 comprises 16 residues. The CDR3 protein is CASSLRPDLSTDTQYF. As DNA, the CDR3 is TGTGCCAGCAGCTTAAGACCGGACCTGAGCACAGATACGCAGTATTTT.

The genes are TRBV7-3 and TRBJ2-1; unclear D gene. CDR1 is SGHTA, CDR2 FQGTGA, per germline. The CDR3 runs to 16 residues. Trimming removed 4 bases at V and 2 bases at J, with 15 bases between. The CDR3 bases are TGTGCCAGCAGCTCAAAGGGAAATGAGGCCTACAATGAGCAGTTCTTC. Encoded protein: CASSSKGNEAYNEQFF.

This rearrangement joins TRBV28 to TRBJ1-5; no clear D gene. CDR1 is MDHEN and CDR2 is SYDVKM in the germline V gene. The CDR3 sequence is 19 residues long. V dropped 6 bases and J dropped 0 bases, with 24 bases sitting between them. The CDR3 DNA sequence: TGTGCCAGCAGACCTAGGGTGACTTGGGCCTTTAATAGCAATCAGCCCCAGCATTTT. Translation: CASRPRVTWAFNSNQPQHF.

This clonotype was detected many times. The genes are TRBV18 and TRBJ2-7; perhaps TRBD2 as D (6 bases). Germline V gives CDR1 KGHSH, CDR2 LQKENI. This CDR3 contains 15 residues. V was clipped by 1 base and J by 2 bases, with 12 bases between them. CDR3 residues: CASSPRRDRPYEQYF. The CDR3 nucleotides are TGTGCCAGCTCACCACGGAGGGATAGGCCCTACGAGCAGTACTTC.

The chain combines TRBV5-5 with TRBJ2-3, with D tentatively TRBD1 (7 bases). CDR3 length: 16 amino acids. Germline V lookup: CDR1 SGHKS, CDR2 YYEKEE (reference sequence). V shed 4 bases and J shed 0 bases, with 15 bases lying between them. The CDR3: CASSPGGLASTDTQYF. CDR3 sequence (DNA): TGTGCCAGCAGCCCAGGGGGGCTAGCTAGCACAGATACGCAGTATTTT. Supplemented by reference TRBV5-5 and TRBJ2-3, the full variable domain reads DAGVTQSPTHLIKTRGQQVTLRCSPISGHKSVSWYQQVLGQGPQFIFQYYEKEERGRGNFPDRFSARQFPNYSSELNVNALLLGDSALYLCASSPGGLASTDTQYFGPGTRLTVL.

This clonotype came up a few times. The rearrangement links TRBV29-1 to TRBJ2-4, with no clear D. Near its end, the DNA agrees better with TRBJ2-7, so the J call may be wrong. In germline, CDR1 is SQVTM, CDR2 ANQGSEA. The CDR3 has 12 amino acids. The CDR3 bases are TGCAGCGTTGCCCTCAGCTCCCGCGAGCAGTACTTC. The encoded protein is CSVALSSREQYF.

The genes are TRBV7-9 and TRBJ2-1; TRBD1 matches 9 bases. V shed 4 bases and J 6 bases; nucleotides not matched to a gene: 7. The CDR3 covers 15 residues. The germline V gene encodes CDR1 SEHNR and CDR2 FQNEAQ (reference sequence). DNA of the CDR3: TGTGCCAGCAGCTCCCGGGACAGGGAGCTCAATGAGCAGTTCTTC. As protein: CASSSRDRELNEQFF.

This rearrangement joins TRBV5-1 to TRBJ2-5; 7 positions agree with TRBD1. V lost 0 bases to trimming and J lost 5 bases; unmatched junction nucleotides: 7. Germline V lookup: CDR1 SGHRS, CDR2 YFSETQ. The length of the CDR3 is 15 residues. The CDR3 DNA reads as TGCGCCAGCAGCTTGGCCTTCGGGACAGTGGAGACCCAGTACTTC. Its protein product is CASSLAFGTVETQYF.